Included here is one TCR beta chain sequence, with context. Its target is not known. The nonmyeloablative bone marrow transplants came from related graft donors, with transient mixed chimerism. Sequencing used immunoSEQ multiplex PCR; TCRdb keeps in-frame clones, though not all of them. This repertoire includes about 15,000 clones. These data belong to a study of Tregs in tolerant kidney transplant recipients. Whole-study findings and limits: Expanding Tregs on activated donor B cells appeared to best identify donor-specific TCRbeta clones.

Here the sequenced sample was CD4+ T cells from blood (PBMCs), taken 12 months after the transplant. The receptor's source is a human patient who received a combined kidney and bone marrow transplant. Some T cells could come from the graft donor.

Incomplete CDR3 DNA: TGCAGTGCTCGAGGCGGGGGGCACGGCACCGGGGAG. It translates to CSARGGGHGTGE. The CDR3 as a whole reads CSARGGGHGTGELFF. This rearrangement joins TRBV20-1 to TRBJ2-2; 8 positions agree with TRBD2. The read ends 3 residues shy of where the CDR3 ends; the end is completed using the germline J gene. V dropped 5 bases and J dropped 4; count of bases not matched to a gene: 9. CDR3 length: 15 amino acids. In germline, CDR1 is DFQATT, CDR2 SNEGSKA (reference sequence).